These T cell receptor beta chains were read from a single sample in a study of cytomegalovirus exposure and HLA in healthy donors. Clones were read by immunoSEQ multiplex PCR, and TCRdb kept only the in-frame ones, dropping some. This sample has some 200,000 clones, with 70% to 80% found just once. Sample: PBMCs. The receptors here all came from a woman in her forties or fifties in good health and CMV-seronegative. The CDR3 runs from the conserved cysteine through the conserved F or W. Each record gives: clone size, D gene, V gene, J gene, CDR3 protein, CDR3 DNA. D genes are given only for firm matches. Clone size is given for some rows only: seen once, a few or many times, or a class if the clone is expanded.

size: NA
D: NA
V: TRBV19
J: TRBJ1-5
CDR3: CASSIKHPQPQHF
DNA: TGTGCCAGTAGTATAAAACATCCCCAGCCCCAGCATTTT

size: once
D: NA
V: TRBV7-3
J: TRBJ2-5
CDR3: CASSSGGQPQETQYF
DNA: TGTGCCAGCAGCTCCGGGGGTCAGCCGCAAGAAACCCAGTACTTC

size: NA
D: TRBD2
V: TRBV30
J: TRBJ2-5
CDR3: CARGGLETQYF
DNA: TGTGCCCGGGGGGGGTTAGAGACCCAGTACTTC

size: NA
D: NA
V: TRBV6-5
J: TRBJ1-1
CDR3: CASSTTGTNTEAFF
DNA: TGTGCCAGCAGTACGACAGGAACGAACACTGAAGCTTTCTTT

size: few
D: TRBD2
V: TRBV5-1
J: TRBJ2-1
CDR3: CASSTGLAVYNEQFF
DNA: TGCGCCAGCAGCACCGGACTAGCCGTATACAATGAGCAGTTCTTC

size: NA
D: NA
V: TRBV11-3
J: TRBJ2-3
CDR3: CASRGEETDTQYF
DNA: TGTGCCAGCCGAGGGGAGGAGACAGATACGCAGTATTTT

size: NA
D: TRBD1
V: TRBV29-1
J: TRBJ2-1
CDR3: CSVEPRTGSYNEQFF
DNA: TGCAGCGTTGAACCTCGGACAGGATCCTACAATGAGCAGTTCTTC

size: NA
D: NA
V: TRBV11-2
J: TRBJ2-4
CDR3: CASSLDPRGIQYF
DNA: TGTGCCAGCAGCTTAGACCCTCGGGGCATTCAGTACTTC

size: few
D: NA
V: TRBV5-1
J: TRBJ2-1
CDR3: CASSAASYNEQFF
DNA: TGCGCCAGCAGCGCGGCTAGCTACAATGAGCAGTTCTTC

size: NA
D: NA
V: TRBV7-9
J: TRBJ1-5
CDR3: CSSSLVGSNQPQHF
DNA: TGTTCCAGCAGCTTAGTCGGGAGCAATCAGCCCCAGCATTTT

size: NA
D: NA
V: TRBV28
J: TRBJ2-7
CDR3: CASSSLGTTSYEQYF
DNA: TGTGCCAGCAGTTCACTAGGGACAACCTCCTACGAGCAGTACTTC

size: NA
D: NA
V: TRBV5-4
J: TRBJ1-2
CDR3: CASSFGIISDYGYTF
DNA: TGTGCCAGCAGCTTCGGGATCATCAGCGACTATGGCTACACCTTC

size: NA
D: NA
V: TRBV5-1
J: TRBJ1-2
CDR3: CASSGENVPYGYTF
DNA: TGCGCCAGCAGCGGGGAGAACGTTCCCTATGGCTACACCTTC

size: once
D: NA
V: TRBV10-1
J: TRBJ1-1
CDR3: CASSETTGQKAEAFF
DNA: TGCGCCAGCAGTGAGACGACCGGACAGAAGGCTGAAGCTTTCTTT

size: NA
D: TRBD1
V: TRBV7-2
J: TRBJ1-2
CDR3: CASSAGTGNYGYTF
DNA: TGTGCCAGCAGCGCCGGGACAGGGAACTATGGCTACACCTTC

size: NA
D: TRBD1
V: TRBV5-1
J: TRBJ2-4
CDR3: CASSAFTGTGGLAKNIQYF
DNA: TGCGCCAGCAGCGCCTTTACCGGGACAGGGGGCCTAGCCAAAAACATTCAGTACTTC

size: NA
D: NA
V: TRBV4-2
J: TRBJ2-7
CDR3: CASSERFGESSYEQYF
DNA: TGTGCCAGCAGCGAACGGTTTGGAGAAAGCTCCTACGAGCAGTACTTC

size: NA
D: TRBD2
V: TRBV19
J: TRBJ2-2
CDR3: CASSIGRGGTGELFF
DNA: TGTGCCAGTAGTATAGGCCGGGGAGGGACCGGGGAGCTGTTTTTT

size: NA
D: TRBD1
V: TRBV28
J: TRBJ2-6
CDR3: CASIPLQGARGANVLTF
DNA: TGTGCCAGCATCCCTTTGCAGGGGGCACGAGGGGCCAACGTCCTGACTTTC

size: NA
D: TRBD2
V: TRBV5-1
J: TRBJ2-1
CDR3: CASSANSGRIYNEQFF
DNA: TGCGCCAGCAGCGCGAATAGCGGGAGGATTTACAATGAGCAGTTCTTC

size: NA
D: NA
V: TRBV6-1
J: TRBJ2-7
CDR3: CNEGSPTYEQYF
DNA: TGTAATGAGGGCAGTCCGACCTACGAGCAGTACTTC

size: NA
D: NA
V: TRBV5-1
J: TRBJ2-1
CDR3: CASSLDRRKFF
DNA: TGCGCCAGCAGCTTGGACAGGCGCAAATTCTTC

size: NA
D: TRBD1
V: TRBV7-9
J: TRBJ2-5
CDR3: CSSSQGERQGLRETQYF
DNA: TGTTCCAGCAGCCAAGGGGAGAGACAGGGCCTCAGGGAGACCCAGTACTTC

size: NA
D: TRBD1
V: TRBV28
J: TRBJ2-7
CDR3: CASSLSSGQGANEQYF
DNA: TGTGCCAGCAGTTTGAGTTCGGGACAGGGGGCAAATGAGCAGTACTTC

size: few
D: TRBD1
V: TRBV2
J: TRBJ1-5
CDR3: CASRGTQGNNQPQHF
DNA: TGTGCCAGCCGCGGCACACAGGGGAACAATCAGCCCCAGCATTTT

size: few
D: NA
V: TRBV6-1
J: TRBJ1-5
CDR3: CASSDRRGSNQPQHF
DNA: TGTGCCAGCAGTGATCGCAGGGGTAGCAATCAGCCCCAGCATTTT

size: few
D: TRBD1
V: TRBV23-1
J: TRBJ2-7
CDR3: CASHGATGADEQYF
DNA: TGCGCCAGTCATGGGGCAACAGGGGCGGACGAGCAGTACTTC

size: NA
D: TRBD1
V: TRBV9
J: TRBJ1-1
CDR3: CASSSGTGRTEAFF
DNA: TGTGCCAGCAGCTCCGGGACAGGGAGGACTGAAGCTTTCTTT

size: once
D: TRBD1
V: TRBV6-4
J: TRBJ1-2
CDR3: CASRPRQGDYGYTF
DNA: TGTGCCAGCAGACCCCGACAGGGTGACTATGGCTACACCTTC

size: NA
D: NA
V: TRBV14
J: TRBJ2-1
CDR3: CASSQDLKQANEQFF
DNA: TGTGCCAGCAGCCAAGATTTAAAACAGGCCAATGAGCAGTTCTTC

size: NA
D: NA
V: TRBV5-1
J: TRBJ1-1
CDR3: CASSFGSSNTEAFF
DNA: TGCGCCAGCAGCTTTGGCAGTTCGAACACTGAAGCTTTCTTT